This T cell receptor (beta chain) was captured in a study of cytomegalovirus exposure and HLA in healthy donors. Clones were sequenced by immunoSEQ multiplex PCR, and TCRdb holds only the in-frame ones, with some missing. Here the sample spans about 56,000 clones, approximately 93% being singletons. This clone came up once. V shed 2 bases, J shed 4 bases, and the junction held 3 bases outside the gene matches. The CDR3 loop spans 15 amino acids. Looked up from germline, CDR1 is SNHLY and CDR2 is FYNNEI. The material sequenced was PBMCs. The rearrangement links TRBV2 to TRBJ2-1; TRBD2 aligns across 9 bases. The clonotype originates from a woman aged 18-29 years in good health and CMV-seropositive. This chain's CDR3 is CASSETSGGYNEQFF. In DNA form, the CDR3 reads TGTGCCAGCAGTGAAACGAGCGGGGGGTACAATGAGCAGTTCTTC.